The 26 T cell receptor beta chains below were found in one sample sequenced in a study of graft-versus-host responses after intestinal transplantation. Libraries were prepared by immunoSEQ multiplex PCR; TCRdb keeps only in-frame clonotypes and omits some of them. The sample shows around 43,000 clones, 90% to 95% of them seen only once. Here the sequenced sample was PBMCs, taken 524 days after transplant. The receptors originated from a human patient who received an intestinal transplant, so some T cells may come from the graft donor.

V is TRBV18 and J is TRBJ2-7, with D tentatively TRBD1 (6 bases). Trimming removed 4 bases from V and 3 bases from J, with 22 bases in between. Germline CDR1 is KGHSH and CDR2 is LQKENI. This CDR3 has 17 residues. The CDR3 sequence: CASSLSLREDRNYEQYF. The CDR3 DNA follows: TGTGCCAGCTCACTATCGTTAAGAGAGGACAGAAACTACGAGCAGTACTTC.

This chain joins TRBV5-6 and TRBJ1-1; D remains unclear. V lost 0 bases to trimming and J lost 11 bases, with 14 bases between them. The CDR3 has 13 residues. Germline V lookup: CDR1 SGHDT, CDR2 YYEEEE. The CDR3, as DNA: TGTGCCAGCAGCTTGGGCGTGGAGAGAAACGCTTTCTTT. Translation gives CASSLGVERNAFF.

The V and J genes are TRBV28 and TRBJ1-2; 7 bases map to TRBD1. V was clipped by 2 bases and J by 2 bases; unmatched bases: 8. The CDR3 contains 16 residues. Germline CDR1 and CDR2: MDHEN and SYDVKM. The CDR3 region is CASSLPIPTGNYGYTF. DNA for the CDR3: TGTGCCAGCAGTTTACCCATCCCGACAGGGAACTATGGCTACACCTTC.

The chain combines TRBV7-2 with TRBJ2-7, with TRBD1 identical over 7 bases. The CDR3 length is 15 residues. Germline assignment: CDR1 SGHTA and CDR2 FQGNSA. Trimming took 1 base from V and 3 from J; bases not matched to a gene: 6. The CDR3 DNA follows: TGTGCCAGCAGCTTAGATACCAGGGGGATCTACGAGCAGTACTTC. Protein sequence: CASSLDTRGIYEQYF.

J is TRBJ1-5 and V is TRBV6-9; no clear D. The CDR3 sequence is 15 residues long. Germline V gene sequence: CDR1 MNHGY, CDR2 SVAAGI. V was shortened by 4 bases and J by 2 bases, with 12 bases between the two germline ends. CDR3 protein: CASSLGPVGNQPQHF. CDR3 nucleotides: TGTGCCAGCAGTTTGGGTCCGGTGGGCAATCAGCCCCAGCATTTT.

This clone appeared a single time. In nucleotides, the CDR3 is TGTGCCAGCAGTTTATCCTACGGGGCCTATCAGCCCCAGCATTTT. This gives the protein CASSLSYGAYQPQHF. The chain carries TRBV27 and TRBJ1-5; tentatively, D is TRBD1 (5 bases). V lost 0 bases and J lost 5, with 11 bases in between. Germline V gives CDR1 MNHEY, CDR2 SMNVEV (reference sequence). CDR3 length: 15 amino acids.

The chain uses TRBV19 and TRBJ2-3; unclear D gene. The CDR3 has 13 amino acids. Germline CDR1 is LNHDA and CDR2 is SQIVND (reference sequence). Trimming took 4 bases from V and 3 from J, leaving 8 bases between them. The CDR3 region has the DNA TGTGCCAGTAGTACAGGACGGACAGATACGCAGTATTTT. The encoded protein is CASSTGRTDTQYF.

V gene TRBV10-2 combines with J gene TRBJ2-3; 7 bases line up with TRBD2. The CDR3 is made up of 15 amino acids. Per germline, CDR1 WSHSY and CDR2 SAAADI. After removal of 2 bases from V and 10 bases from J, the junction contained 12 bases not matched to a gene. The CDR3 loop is CASSEVGGPLSAQYF. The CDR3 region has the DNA TGCGCCAGCAGTGAGGTGGGAGGGCCCTTATCAGCGCAGTATTTT.

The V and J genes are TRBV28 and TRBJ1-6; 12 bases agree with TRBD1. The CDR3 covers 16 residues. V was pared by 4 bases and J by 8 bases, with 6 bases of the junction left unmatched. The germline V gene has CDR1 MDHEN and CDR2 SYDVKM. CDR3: CASSSRDRGLYSPLHF. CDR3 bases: TGTGCCAGCAGTTCTCGGGACAGGGGGCTTTATTCACCCCTCCACTTT.

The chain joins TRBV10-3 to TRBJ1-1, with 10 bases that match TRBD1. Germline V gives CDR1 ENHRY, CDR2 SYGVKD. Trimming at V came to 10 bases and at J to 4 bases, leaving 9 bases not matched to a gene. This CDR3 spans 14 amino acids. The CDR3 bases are TGTGCCACGAGACAGGGGGCGCCTACCACTGAAGCTTTCTTT. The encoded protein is CATRQGAPTTEAFF.

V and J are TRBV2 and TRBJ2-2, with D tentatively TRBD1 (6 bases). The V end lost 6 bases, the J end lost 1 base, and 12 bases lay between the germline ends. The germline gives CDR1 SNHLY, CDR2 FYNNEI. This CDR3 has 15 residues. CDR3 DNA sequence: TGTGCCAGCAGGAGGACAGACAAGAACACCGGGGAGCTGTTTTTT. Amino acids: CASRRTDKNTGELFF.

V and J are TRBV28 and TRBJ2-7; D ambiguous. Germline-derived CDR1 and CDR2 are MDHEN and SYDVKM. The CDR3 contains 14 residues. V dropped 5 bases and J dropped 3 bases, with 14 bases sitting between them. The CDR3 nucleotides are TGTGCCAGCAGTCCAAGAAGGACGGTCTACGAGCAGTACTTC. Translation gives CASSPRRTVYEQYF.

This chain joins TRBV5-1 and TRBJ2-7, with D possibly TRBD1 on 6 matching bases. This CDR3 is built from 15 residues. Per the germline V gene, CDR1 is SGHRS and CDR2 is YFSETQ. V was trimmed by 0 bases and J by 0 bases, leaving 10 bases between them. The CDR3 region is CASSLGTVSSYEQYF. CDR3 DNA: TGCGCCAGCAGCTTGGGGACAGTGAGCTCCTACGAGCAGTACTTC.

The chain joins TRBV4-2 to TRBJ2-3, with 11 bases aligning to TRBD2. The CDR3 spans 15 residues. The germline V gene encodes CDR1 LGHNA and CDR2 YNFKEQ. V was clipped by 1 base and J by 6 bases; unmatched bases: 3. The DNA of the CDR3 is TGTGCCAGCAGCCAAGGGCTAGCGGGAGGTGATACGCAGTATTTT. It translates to CASSQGLAGGDTQYF.

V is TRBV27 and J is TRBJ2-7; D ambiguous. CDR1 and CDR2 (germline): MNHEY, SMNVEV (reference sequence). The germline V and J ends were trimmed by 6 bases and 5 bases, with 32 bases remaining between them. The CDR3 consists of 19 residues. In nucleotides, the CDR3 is TGTGCCAGCAGCCTTCCCCCTTCAATGGCCCCGCTAGGGTCCCACGAGCAGTACTTC. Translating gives CASSLPPSMAPLGSHEQYF.

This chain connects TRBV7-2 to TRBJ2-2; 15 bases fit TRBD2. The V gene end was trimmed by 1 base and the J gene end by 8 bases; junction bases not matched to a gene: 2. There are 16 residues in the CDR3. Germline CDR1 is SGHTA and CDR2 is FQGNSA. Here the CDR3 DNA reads TGTGCCAGCAGCTTAGAAGGGACTAGCGGGAGGGGGGAGCTGTTTTTT. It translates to CASSLEGTSGRGELFF.

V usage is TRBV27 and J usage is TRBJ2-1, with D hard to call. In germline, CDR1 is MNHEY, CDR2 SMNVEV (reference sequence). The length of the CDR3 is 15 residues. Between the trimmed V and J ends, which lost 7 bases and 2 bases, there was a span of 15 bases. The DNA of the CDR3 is TGTGCCAGCAAGCTTTCATCGGGCCCCTACAATGAGCAGTTCTTC. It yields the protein CASKLSSGPYNEQFF.

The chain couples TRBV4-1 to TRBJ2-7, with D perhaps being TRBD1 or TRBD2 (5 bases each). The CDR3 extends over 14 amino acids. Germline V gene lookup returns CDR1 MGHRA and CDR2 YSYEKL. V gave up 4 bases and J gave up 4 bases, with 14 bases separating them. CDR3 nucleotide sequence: TGCGCCAGCAGCCTGTTCCAAGAGGGGTACGAGCAGTACTTC. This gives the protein CASSLFQEGYEQYF.

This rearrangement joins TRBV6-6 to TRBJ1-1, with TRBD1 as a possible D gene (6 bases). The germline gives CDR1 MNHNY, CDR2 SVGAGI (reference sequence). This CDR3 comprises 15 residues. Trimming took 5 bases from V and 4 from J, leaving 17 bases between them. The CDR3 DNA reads TGTGCCAGCAGTAGGGGGACGTCGCTTTCCACTGAAGCTTTCTTT. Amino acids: CASSRGTSLSTEAFF.

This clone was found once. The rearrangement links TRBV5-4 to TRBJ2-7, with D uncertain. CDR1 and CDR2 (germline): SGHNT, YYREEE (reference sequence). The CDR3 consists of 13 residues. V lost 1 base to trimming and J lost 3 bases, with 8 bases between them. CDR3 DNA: TGTGCCAGCAGCTTGATTGGCGGCTACGAGCAGTACTTC. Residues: CASSLIGGYEQYF.

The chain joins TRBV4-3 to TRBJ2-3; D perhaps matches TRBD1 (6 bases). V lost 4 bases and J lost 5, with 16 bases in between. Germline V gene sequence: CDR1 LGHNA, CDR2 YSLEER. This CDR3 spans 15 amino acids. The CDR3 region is CASSPGQTLKDTQYF. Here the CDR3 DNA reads TGCGCCAGCAGCCCCGGACAGACCCTAAAAGATACGCAGTATTTT.

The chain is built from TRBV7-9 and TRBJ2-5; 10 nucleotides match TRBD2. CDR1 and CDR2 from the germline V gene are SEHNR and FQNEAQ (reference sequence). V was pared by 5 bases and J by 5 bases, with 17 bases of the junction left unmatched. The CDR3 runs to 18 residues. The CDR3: CASSPPWLAGDKVETQYF. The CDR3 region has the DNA TGTGCCAGCAGCCCCCCGTGGCTAGCGGGAGACAAGGTCGAGACCCAGTACTTC.

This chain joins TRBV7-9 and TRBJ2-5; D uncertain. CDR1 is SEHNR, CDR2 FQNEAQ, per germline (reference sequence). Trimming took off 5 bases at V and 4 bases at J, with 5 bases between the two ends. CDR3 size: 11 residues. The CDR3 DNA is TGTGCCAGCAGCCGAGTAGAGACCCAGTACTTC. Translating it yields CASSRVETQYF.

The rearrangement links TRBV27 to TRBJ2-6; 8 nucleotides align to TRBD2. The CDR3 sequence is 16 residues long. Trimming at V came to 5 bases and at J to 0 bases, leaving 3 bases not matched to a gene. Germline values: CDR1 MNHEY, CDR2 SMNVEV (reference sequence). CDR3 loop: CASSLAGLSGANVLTF. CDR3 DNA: TGTGCCAGCAGTCTAGCGGGCCTCTCTGGGGCCAACGTCCTGACTTTC.

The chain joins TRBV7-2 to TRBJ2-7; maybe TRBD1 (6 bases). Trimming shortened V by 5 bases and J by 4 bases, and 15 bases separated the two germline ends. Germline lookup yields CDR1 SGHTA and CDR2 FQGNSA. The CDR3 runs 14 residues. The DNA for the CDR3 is TGTGCCAGCAGCCCCTCCGTGGGGGCATACGAGCAGTACTTC. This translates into CASSPSVGAYEQYF.

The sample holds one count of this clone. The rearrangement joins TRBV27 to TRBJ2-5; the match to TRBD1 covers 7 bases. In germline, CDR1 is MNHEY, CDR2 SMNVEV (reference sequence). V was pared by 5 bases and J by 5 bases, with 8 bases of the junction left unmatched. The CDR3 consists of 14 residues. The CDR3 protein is CASSRRGLPETQYF. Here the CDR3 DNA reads TGTGCCAGCAGTCGAAGGGGGCTCCCCGAGACCCAGTACTTC.